This T cell receptor (beta chain) is from a study of blood T cell repertoires in COVID-19. Overall study: T cells, B-cell-depleted T cells, or PBMCs supplied cDNA or gDNA.

Only in-frame clones appear in the TCRdb table, and some are missing; sequencing was by immunoSEQ multiplex PCR. The sample holds hundreds of thousands of clones, 85% to 90% seen once. The length of the CDR3 is 16 residues. The V and J ends lost 6 bases and 4 bases, in that order; junction bases with no gene match: 9. Per the germline V gene, CDR1 is MNHEY and CDR2 is SVGEGT. V gene TRBV6-2 or TRBV6-3 combines with J gene TRBJ2-6; 7 nucleotides align to TRBD2. The sample comprised peripheral blood. The source of this sequence is a man of 80 years or more with acute or convalescent COVID-19. Here the CDR3 reads CASSPLGGTGANVLTF. The CDR3 DNA reads as TGTGCCAGCAGCCCTCTGGGAGGGACCGGGGCCAACGTCCTGACTTTC.